Each of the 23 T cell receptor beta chains below was sequenced from the same sample in a study of identifying expanded T cells in peripheral blood. Method: immunoSEQ multiplex PCR; TCRdb's copy keeps in-frame clones and lacks some. The table shows about 82,000 clones, with roughly 89% occurring only once. Sequencing was performed on blood. These receptor sequences come from a person aged 18 to 70 in good health.

This clone was picked up one time. The DNA of the CDR3 is TGTGCCAGTAGTATAGATTCAGGGGATACGCAGTATTTT. Encoded protein: CASSIDSGDTQYF. The V gene is TRBV19, the J gene TRBJ2-3; D perhaps matches TRBD1 (5 bases). Germline values: CDR1 LNHDA, CDR2 SQIVND (reference sequence). V lost 0 bases and J 6 bases, leaving 7 bases between the germline ends. This CDR3 is 13 amino acids long. The whole variable domain, remainder taken from reference TRBV19 and TRBJ2-3, is DGGITQSPKYLFRKEGQNVTLSCEQNLNHDAMYWYRQDPGQGLRLIYYSQIVNDFQKGDIAEGYSVSREKKESFPLTVTSAQKNPTAFYLCASSIDSGDTQYFGPGTRLTVL.

The chain employs TRBV5-4 and TRBJ2-5, with TRBD1 matching 8 bases. Germline CDR1 is SGHNT and CDR2 is YYREEE (reference sequence). CDR3 length: 16 residues. V lost 3 bases to trimming and J lost 4 bases; unmatched junction nucleotides: 11. The CDR3 DNA is TGTGCCAGCAGCTCCCCAACCCGACAGGGGAGAGAGACCCAGTACTTC. Its translation: CASSSPTRQGRETQYF.

The J gene is TRBJ2-2, the V gene TRBV5-1, with D perhaps TRBD1 or TRBD2 (5 bases each). This CDR3 spans 14 amino acids. Per germline, CDR1 SGHRS and CDR2 YFSETQ. V lost 5 bases, J lost 3 bases, and 11 bases lay in between. CDR3 nucleotides: TGCGCCAGCAGACCGGGACGGTACACCGGGGAGCTGTTTTTT. This encodes CASRPGRYTGELFF.

The chain is built from TRBV9 and TRBJ1-5; D remains ambiguous. CDR3 length: 13 amino acids. V dropped 3 bases and J dropped 8 bases, with 12 bases sitting between them. CDR1 SGDLS and CDR2 YYNGEE come from the germline V gene. CDR3 residues: CASSDGGLKPQHF. In DNA form, the CDR3 reads TGTGCCAGCAGCGACGGCGGTCTGAAGCCCCAGCATTTT.

The genes are TRBV7-2 and TRBJ2-3; 7 bases match TRBD2. CDR1 SGHTA and CDR2 FQGNSA come from the germline V gene. V lost 5 bases and J lost 2; bases outside the gene matches: 7. The CDR3 is 15 amino acids. Here the CDR3 reads CASSVGLLYTDTQYF. CDR3 DNA: TGTGCCAGCAGCGTGGGACTACTATACACAGATACGCAGTATTTT.

This chain connects TRBV4-1 to TRBJ1-3; 7 bases agree with TRBD1. J was trimmed by 0 bases and V by 3 bases; bases with no gene match: 5. The CDR3 is 16 amino acids. CDR1 is MGHRA and CDR2 is YSYEKL in the germline V gene. CDR3 nucleotide sequence: TGCGCCAGCAGCCAGGGGACAGCCAGCTCTGGAAACACCATATATTTT. Residues: CASSQGTASSGNTIYF.

The V call is TRBV5-6, the J call TRBJ2-5; D call uncertain. V shed 1 base and J shed 5 bases, with 6 bases lying between them. The germline V gene encodes CDR1 SGHDT and CDR2 YYEEEE. The CDR3 extends over 12 amino acids. The CDR3 is CASSLNGETQYF. Written as DNA, the CDR3 is TGTGCCAGCAGCTTGAATGGCGAGACCCAGTACTTC.

V gene TRBV9 combines with J gene TRBJ1-1; D call uncertain. This CDR3 comprises 14 residues. CDR1 is SGDLS and CDR2 is YYNGEE in the germline V gene. V was pared by 1 base and J by 1 base, with 8 bases between. The CDR3 region has the DNA TGTGCCAGCAGCGTAAACCCTGAGAACACTGAAGCTTTCTTT. Translated, it gives CASSVNPENTEAFF.

CDR3 DNA sequence: TGTGCCAGCAGCCTCGCCCTTACAGGGCTATTACCTGAAGCTTTCTTT. Amino acids: CASSLALTGLLPEAFF. This chain uses TRBV13 with TRBJ1-1, with D possibly matching TRBD1 (6 bases). The germline V gene has CDR1 PRHDT and CDR2 FYEKMQ (reference sequence). The CDR3 is 16 residues long. V shed 5 bases and J shed 6 bases, with 22 bases lying between them.

CDR3 amino acids: CASSSGFEAFF. The CDR3 bases are TGTGCCAGCAGCTCGGGCTTTGAAGCTTTCTTT. V and J are TRBV5-6 and TRBJ1-1, with D uncertain. In germline, CDR1 is SGHDT, CDR2 YYEEEE. The V and J ends lost 3 bases and 7 bases respectively, with 7 bases between them. The CDR3 extends over 11 amino acids.

This chain's CDR3 is CASSGLGTGNYEQYF. CDR3 coding DNA: TGTGCCAGCAGCGGCTTAGGGACCGGGAACTACGAGCAGTACTTC. The chain employs TRBV5-6 and TRBJ2-7; D is possibly TRBD1 or TRBD2 (5 bases each). The V gene lost 4 bases and the J gene lost 3 bases, with 17 bases spanning the gap. CDR1 is SGHDT, CDR2 YYEEEE, per germline. There are 15 residues in the CDR3.

The chain combines TRBV11-2 with TRBJ1-5; D ambiguous. V lost 5 bases and J lost 6, with 17 bases in between. Germline loops: CDR1 SGHAT, CDR2 FQNNGV. The CDR3 has 15 amino acids. CDR3 coding DNA: TGTGCCAGCAGCCCAAAACAGAGGAGCGGTCAGCCCCAGCATTTT. Protein sequence: CASSPKQRSGQPQHF.

The rearrangement uses TRBV13 and TRBJ1-2; TRBD1 might be the D (5 bases). The CDR3 spans 16 residues. CDR1 is PRHDT, CDR2 FYEKMQ, per germline (reference sequence). With 5 bases removed from V and 5 bases from J, the gap between germline ends came to 21 bases. DNA for the CDR3: TGTGCCAGCAGCATGCCACAGCTGCAGAGGGGATATGGCTACACCTTC. Its protein product is CASSMPQLQRGYGYTF.

The rearrangement uses TRBV7-2 and TRBJ1-4, with 7 nucleotides matching TRBD1. V dropped 1 base and J dropped 7; count of bases not matched to a gene: 6. Germline-derived CDR1 and CDR2 are SGHTA and FQGNSA. The CDR3 loop spans 15 amino acids. CDR3 residues: CASSLGQGRREKLFF. DNA of the CDR3: TGTGCCAGCAGCTTAGGACAGGGCAGGCGTGAAAAACTGTTTTTT.

The rearrangement uses TRBV27 and TRBJ1-5; TRBD1 aligns across 7 bases. Losses at the gene ends were 4 bases for V and 1 base for J; bases not matched to a gene: 16. CDR1 is MNHEY and CDR2 is SMNVEV in the germline V gene (reference sequence). The CDR3 is made up of 19 amino acids. CDR3 in amino acids: CASSSRPKTGSGSNQPQHF. The DNA of the CDR3 is TGTGCCAGCAGTTCCCGCCCGAAGACAGGGAGCGGGAGCAATCAGCCCCAGCATTTT.

With respect to this clone: The junction departs from germline at one end; a sequencing error may be responsible. The CDR3 DNA reads TGTGCCAGCAGGGAAGACAGGGGGGGCACTGAAGCTTTCTTT. Translating gives CASREDRGGTEAFF. The chain couples TRBV6-1 to TRBJ1-1; TRBD1 aligns across 9 bases. Germline V CDR1 and CDR2: MNHNS, SASEGT. The CDR3 runs to 14 residues.

V and J are TRBV4-3 and TRBJ1-2; 8 bases align to TRBD1. The CDR3 has 14 residues. With 3 bases clipped from V and 3 bases from J, the junction kept 3 bases outside the gene matches. In germline, CDR1 is LGHNA, CDR2 YSLEER. For the CDR3, the DNA is TGCGCCAGCAGCCAGCAGACAGGGGACTATGGCTACACCTTC. Its translation is CASSQQTGDYGYTF.

This rearrangement joins TRBV6-5 to TRBJ2-2; 7 bases map to TRBD1. V trimming: 6 bases; J trimming: 4 bases; junction bases outside the gene matches: 5. Per germline, CDR1 MNHEY and CDR2 SVGAGI. The CDR3 is 14 amino acids. This CDR3 is CASRTGVGTGELFF. CDR3 sequence (DNA): TGTGCCAGCAGAACAGGGGTTGGCACCGGGGAGCTGTTTTTT.

V and J are TRBV2 and TRBJ1-2, with a weak D call TRBD1 (5 bases). V was cut by 5 bases and J by 2 bases, with 18 bases left in between. Germline values: CDR1 SNHLY, CDR2 FYNNEI. The CDR3 covers 16 residues. The CDR3 bases are TGTGCCAGCAGTTCAGAAAGGGGCAGGACGAACTATGGCTACACCTTC. It specifies CASSSERGRTNYGYTF.

The V gene is TRBV7-9, the J gene TRBJ2-1; 13 bases are a match to TRBD2. Germline CDR1 is SEHNR and CDR2 is FQNEAQ (reference sequence). Trimming at V came to 5 bases and at J to 4 bases, leaving 11 bases not matched to a gene. The CDR3 extends over 18 amino acids. The CDR3 region has the DNA TGTGCCAGCAGCCAAATTGGACTAGCGGGAGCAGAATACAATGAGCAGTTCTTC. Amino acid sequence: CASSQIGLAGAEYNEQFF.

The chain employs TRBV19 and TRBJ2-1, with D uncertain. Germline CDR1 and CDR2: LNHDA and SQIVND (reference sequence). The V end lost 4 bases, the J end lost 0 bases, and 10 bases lay between the germline ends. The CDR3 runs to 15 residues. CDR3 sequence (DNA): TGTGCCAGTAGTACCCTATCAAGCTCCTACAATGAGCAGTTCTTC. Translated, it gives CASSTLSSSYNEQFF.

This clone was recorded only once. The chain links TRBV19 to TRBJ2-1; D might be TRBD1 or TRBD2, each matching 5 bases. The CDR3 extends over 17 amino acids. With 10 bases removed from V and 0 bases from J, the gap between germline ends came to 22 bases. Germline CDR1 is LNHDA and CDR2 is SQIVND (reference sequence). The CDR3 DNA is TGTGCCACTTGGGACCGTGAGCGGAGGCCCTCCTACAATGAGCAGTTCTTC. Protein: CATWDRERRPSYNEQFF.

V gene TRBV15 combines with J gene TRBJ2-3, with TRBD2 matching over 9 bases. Germline V CDR1 and CDR2: LNHNV, YYDKDF (reference sequence). CDR3 length: 20 residues. The V gene end was trimmed by 0 bases and the J gene end by 3 bases; junction bases not matched to a gene: 16. The CDR3 region has the DNA TGTGCCACCAGCAGAGATGGGACGCGAGGGACTAGCAGGTCTACAGATACGCAGTATTTT. Protein product: CATSRDGTRGTSRSTDTQYF.